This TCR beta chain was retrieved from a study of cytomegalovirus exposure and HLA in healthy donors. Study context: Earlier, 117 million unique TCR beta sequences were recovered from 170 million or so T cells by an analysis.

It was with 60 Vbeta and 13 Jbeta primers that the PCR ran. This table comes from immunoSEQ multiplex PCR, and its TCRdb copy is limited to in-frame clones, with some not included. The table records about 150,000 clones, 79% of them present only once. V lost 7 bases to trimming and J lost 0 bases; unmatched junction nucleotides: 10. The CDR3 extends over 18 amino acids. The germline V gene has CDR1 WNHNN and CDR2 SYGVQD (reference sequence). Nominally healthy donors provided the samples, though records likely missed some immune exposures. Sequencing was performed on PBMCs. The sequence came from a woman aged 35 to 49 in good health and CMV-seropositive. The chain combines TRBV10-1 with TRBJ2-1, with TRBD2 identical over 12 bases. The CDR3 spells CASTQTSGGPHSYNEQFF. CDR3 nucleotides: TGCGCCAGCACCCAGACTAGCGGGGGCCCCCACTCCTACAATGAGCAGTTCTTC.